Sequencing of this TCR beta chain was carried out in a study of tissue T cells after allogeneic stem cell transplantation. The CDR3 runs 19 residues. Trimming took 1 base from V and 0 from J; bases not matched to a gene: 8. Germline V CDR1 and CDR2: KGHDR, SFDVKD. TCRdb's copy holds only in-frame clones and misses some; the assay was immunoSEQ multiplex PCR. The repertoire includes 1,200 to 1,500 clones, about 80% of them detected once, and about an eighth sits in the top ten. The sequences come from spleen tissue, collected at autopsy. The chain joins TRBV24-1 to TRBJ2-1; TRBD2 matches at 10 bases. The TCR was taken from a male patient aged 35 to 75 with steroid-refractory graft-versus-host disease after an allogeneic stem cell transplant. Part of the T cells may come from the graft donor. CDR3 sequence: CATSDLASGGSSSYNEQFF. CDR3 coding DNA: TGTGCCACCAGTGATTTAGCTAGCGGGGGATCCAGCTCCTACAATGAGCAGTTCTTC.